The 22 T cell receptor beta chains below all came from one sample that was sequenced in a study of CD8+ T cells in alopecia areata. After isolation, RNA underwent reverse transcription to generate cDNA as the sequencing template. Some clones are missing from TCRdb's copy, which holds only in-frame ones; the method was immunoSEQ multiplex PCR. The profile covers about 97,000 clones, with 41% appearing a single time and 1.3% taken by the ten largest. The sample taken for sequencing was CD4+ T cells sorted from blood. These receptors all come from a human donor with alopecia areata.

The chain recombines TRBV5-1 with TRBJ2-7, with D tentatively TRBD2 (6 bases). Germline assignment: CDR1 SGHRS and CDR2 YFSETQ. The CDR3 is made up of 17 amino acids. Trimming shortened V by 0 bases and J by 1 base, and 17 bases separated the two germline ends. This CDR3 is CASSLVRSSGSSYEQYF. CDR3 coding DNA: TGCGCCAGCAGCTTGGTACGATCCAGCGGGTCGTCCTACGAGCAGTACTTC. Together with reference TRBV5-1 and TRBJ2-7, the CDR3 gives the full variable domain: KAGVTQTPRYLIKTRGQQVTLSCSPISGHRSVSWYQQTPGQGLQFLFEYFSETQRNKGNFPGRFSGRQFSNSRSEMNVSTLELGDSALYLCASSLVRSSGSSYEQYFGPGTRLTVT.

The chain couples TRBV6-1 to TRBJ2-7; D may be TRBD2 (5 bases). CDR3 length: 15 amino acids. Per the germline V gene, CDR1 is MNHNS and CDR2 is SASEGT. V was trimmed by 0 bases and J by 6 bases, leaving 15 bases between them. CDR3 region: CASSEARGSFAEQYF. DNA of the CDR3: TGTGCCAGCAGTGAAGCGAGAGGGTCGTTCGCCGAGCAGTACTTC.

There are a few counts of this clone. V is TRBV19 and J is TRBJ2-2; possibly TRBD2 for D (6 bases). Germline V gene data show CDR1 as LNHDA and CDR2 as SQIVND (reference sequence). The CDR3 contains 15 residues. The V end lost 4 bases, the J end lost 1 base, and 10 bases lay between the germline ends. The CDR3 protein is CASSTGTVNTGELFF. The CDR3 DNA reads TGTGCCAGTAGTACCGGGACTGTGAACACCGGGGAGCTGTTTTTT.

This sequence joins TRBV6-5 and TRBJ2-4; no clear D. The CDR3 contains 16 residues. Trimming took off 0 bases at V and 1 base at J, with 10 bases between the two ends. From germline, CDR1 is MNHEY and CDR2 SVGAGI. CDR3 amino acids: CASSYSMDRAKNIQYF. Here the CDR3 DNA reads TGTGCCAGCAGTTACTCGATGGACCGGGCCAAAAACATTCAGTACTTC.

This clone has more than one count but fewer than ten. The rearrangement uses TRBV7-8 and TRBJ2-2, with TRBD2 matching over 12 bases. Germline V CDR1 and CDR2: SGHVS, FQNEAQ. V lost 5 bases, J lost 7 bases, and 11 bases stayed unmatched. This CDR3 contains 17 residues. The CDR3 coding sequence is TGTGCCAGCAGCCAAGCACTAGCGGGGGGTCTCGGCGGGGAGCTGTTTTTT. Its protein product is CASSQALAGGLGGELFF. Together with reference TRBV7-8 and TRBJ2-2, the CDR3 gives the full variable domain: GAGVSQSPRYKVAKRGQDVALRCDPISGHVSLFWYQQALGQGPEFLTYFQNEAQLDKSGLPSDRFFAERPEGSVSTLKIQRTQQEDSAVYLCASSQALAGGLGGELFFGEGSRLTVL.

This chain links TRBV30 with TRBJ2-5; D gene uncertain. The CDR3 contains 12 residues. CDR1 GTSNPN and CDR2 SVGIG come from the germline V gene (reference sequence). V was cut by 3 bases and J by 5 bases, with 10 bases left in between. The CDR3 bases are TGTGCCTGGAGCTCCTCATTGGAGACCCAGTACTTC. It codes for CAWSSSLETQYF.

The V call is TRBV15, the J call TRBJ1-2; possibly TRBD1 for D (6 bases). Per germline, CDR1 LNHNV and CDR2 YYDKDF (reference sequence). The CDR3 has 16 amino acids. The ends were cut back, 1 base at V and 4 bases at J, with 16 bases in the middle. CDR3 coding DNA: TGTGCCACCAGCAGAGGCGCAGGGGCGATGGCCTATGGCTACACCTTC. It encodes CATSRGAGAMAYGYTF.

This clone was observed a few times. This chain uses TRBV9 with TRBJ2-1, with a possible D match to TRBD2 (5 bases). V lost 4 bases to trimming and J lost 6 bases, with 11 bases between them. Germline assignment: CDR1 SGDLS and CDR2 YYNGEE. The CDR3 extends over 13 amino acids. The CDR3 spells CASSTKTSNEQFF. CDR3 DNA: TGTGCCAGCAGCACGAAAACTAGCAATGAGCAGTTCTTC.

This clone was observed a few times. The chain uses TRBV9 and TRBJ1-3; possibly TRBD1 for D (5 bases). V was shortened by 3 bases and J by 0 bases, with 10 bases between the two germline ends. CDR1 is SGDLS, CDR2 YYNGEE, per germline. The CDR3 runs to 15 residues. CDR3 in amino acids: CASSDSGTSGNTIYF. CDR3 bases: TGTGCCAGCAGCGACTCCGGGACCTCTGGAAACACCATATATTTT. Together with reference TRBV9 and TRBJ1-3, the CDR3 gives the full variable domain: DSGVTQTPKHLITATGQRVTLRCSPRSGDLSVYWYQQSLDQGLQFLIQYYNGEERAKGNILERFSAQQFPDLHSELNLSSLELGDSALYFCASSDSGTSGNTIYFGEGSWLTVV.

The V gene is TRBV7-2, the J gene TRBJ2-5; TRBD1 is a possible D gene (5 bases). The CDR3 is made up of 13 amino acids. Germline V lookup: CDR1 SGHTA, CDR2 FQGNSA. V lost 5 bases and J lost 1, with 8 bases in between. In nucleotides, the CDR3 is TGTGCCAGCAGCCATGACAGCCAAGAGACCCAGTACTTC. Translated, it gives CASSHDSQETQYF.

In this sample, this clone turned up a few times. V usage is TRBV14 and J usage is TRBJ2-1; D unresolved. The V and J ends lost 1 base and 0 bases respectively, with 4 bases between them. Germline V gene data show CDR1 as SGHDN and CDR2 as FVKESK. This CDR3 has 14 amino acids. The CDR3 DNA reads as TGTGCCAGCAGCCAAGCAAACTCCTACAATGAGCAGTTCTTC. This translates into CASSQANSYNEQFF.

The CDR3 nucleotides are TGTGCCAGCTCACTTCGGACAGGGGACTACGAGCAGTACTTC. It codes for CASSLRTGDYEQYF. The chain couples TRBV18 to TRBJ2-7, with TRBD1 identical over 9 bases. There are 14 residues in the CDR3. The V segment lost 4 bases and the J segment 3 bases; nucleotides outside the gene matches: 4. Germline CDR1 is KGHSH and CDR2 is LQKENI.

The chain recombines TRBV4-3 with TRBJ2-7; 11 nucleotides align to TRBD2. After removal of 3 bases from V and 4 bases from J, the junction contained 5 bases not matched to a gene. Per the germline V gene, CDR1 is LGHNA and CDR2 is YSLEER. CDR3 length: 15 amino acids. The CDR3 DNA sequence: TGCGCCAGCAGCCATCATAGCGGGGGGGTATACGAGCAGTACTTC. Its protein is CASSHHSGGVYEQYF.

The J gene is TRBJ1-4, the V gene TRBV6-6; 8 bases are shared with TRBD1. V dropped 6 bases and J dropped 5; count of bases not matched to a gene: 5. Germline loops: CDR1 MNHNY, CDR2 SVGAGI (reference sequence). This CDR3 comprises 14 residues. The CDR3 protein is CASSRQGTNEKLFF. CDR3 coding DNA: TGTGCCAGCAGCCGACAGGGGACCAATGAAAAACTGTTTTTT.

The chain has TRBV5-1 and TRBJ1-5; TRBD1 matches at 7 bases. CDR3 size: 16 residues. Germline-derived CDR1 and CDR2 are SGHRS and YFSETQ. V gave up 4 bases and J gave up 5 bases; unmatched junction bases: 12. CDR3 loop: CASSPEGGGFDQPQHF. The DNA for the CDR3 is TGCGCCAGCAGCCCGGAGGGAGGGGGCTTCGATCAGCCCCAGCATTTT.

This clone was seen a handful of times. The chain carries TRBV29-1 and TRBJ2-1; 7 bases are shared with TRBD1. Germline CDR1 reads SQVTM; CDR2 reads ANQGSEA. The CDR3 is made up of 11 amino acids. The trim removed 7 bases at V and 4 bases at J, leaving 1 base unmatched. The CDR3 loop is CSGTGYNEQFF. CDR3 nucleotides: TGCAGCGGGACAGGTTACAATGAGCAGTTCTTC.

The rearrangement joins TRBV4-3 to TRBJ2-3, with 7 bases aligning to TRBD2. CDR1 is LGHNA, CDR2 YSLEER, per germline. Trimming removed 3 bases from V and 6 bases from J; junction bases left unmatched: 12. The CDR3 is 16 amino acids. This chain's CDR3 is CASSQTSFPGGDTQYF. In DNA, the CDR3 is TGCGCCAGCAGCCAGACTAGCTTCCCCGGGGGGGATACGCAGTATTTT.

The chain uses TRBV29-1 and TRBJ2-5; D is possibly TRBD1 (6 bases). Germline CDR1 SQVTM, CDR2 ANQGSEA. Deletions cut 4 bases from V and 5 bases from J, with 14 bases between. This CDR3 contains 13 residues. DNA of the CDR3: TGCAGCGTTGGGGTGGCAGGGGTTGAGACCCAGTACTTC. It is translated as CSVGVAGVETQYF.

This clone was counted only a few times. The rearrangement uses TRBV29-1 and TRBJ2-2, with D unresolved. Germline V gene lookup returns CDR1 SQVTM and CDR2 ANQGSEA. There are 14 residues in the CDR3. The V end was cut by 4 bases, the J end by 3 bases, with 12 bases between. The CDR3 here is CSVAGVADTGELFF. CDR3 coding DNA: TGCAGCGTTGCTGGGGTAGCCGACACCGGGGAGCTGTTTTTT.

The chain employs TRBV29-1 and TRBJ2-1, with D tentatively TRBD2 (6 bases). From germline, CDR1 is SQVTM and CDR2 ANQGSEA. The ends were cut back, 4 bases at V and 0 bases at J, with 13 bases in the middle. CDR3 length: 15 residues. In nucleotides, the CDR3 is TGCAGCGTTGGCCGGGGCGGGATCTCCTACAATGAGCAGTTCTTC. Translation: CSVGRGGISYNEQFF.

In this sample, this clone turned up a few times. This specimen includes other DNA sequences encoding the same CDR3. The chain is built from TRBV5-1 and TRBJ1-2; D uncertain. The CDR3 length is 12 residues. V was pared by 3 bases and J by 5 bases, with 8 bases between. Germline CDR1 SGHRS, CDR2 YFSETQ. The CDR3 DNA is TGCGCCAGCAGCTCGGGGTTTTATGGCTACACCTTC. Encoded protein: CASSSGFYGYTF.

The V gene is TRBV5-1, the J gene TRBJ2-7, with TRBD2 as a possible D gene (6 bases). Germline V gene sequence: CDR1 SGHRS, CDR2 YFSETQ. This CDR3 is 12 amino acids long. Trimming removed 4 bases at V and 2 bases at J, with 7 bases between. The CDR3 DNA follows: TGCGCCAGCAGCCCGGGAGCCTACGAGCAGTACTTC. Translating it yields CASSPGAYEQYF.